This record looks at one T cell receptor beta chain sequence and its context. Its specific antigen is unknown. Per-nucleotide qualities are absent, and no much larger clonotype sits a single base away. TCR CDR3 regions were amplified from genomic DNA by multiplex PCR using the deep immunoSEQ assay. Genomic DNA extracted from each cell subset was distributed evenly over all wells of several immunoSEQ 96-well plates, and each plate served as one replicate. Each replicate PCR for sorted subsets received about 200 ng genomic DNA, equal to about 29,000 T cell genomes. The purified libraries were quantified using a Qubit 3.0 fluorometer, sized with a Bioanalyzer 2100, and then quantified again using the KAPA Library Quantification kit. Each immunoSEQ 96-well plate was sequenced on its own single-read 150-cycle Illumina NextSeq 550 flow cell. Concerning the study's data processing: Because the immunoSEQ output held only junctional sequences and lacked quality scores, the filtering could not match the filtering applied to full-length reads. To assign V/J genes and CDR3, sequences were annotated using PyIR, a Python wrapper for IgBLAST v1.9, with IMGT germline references. Any read was removed if the V/J assignment was weak (E-value above 1e-6), the CDR3 was missing, or the read contained stop codons, out-of-frame junctions, or ambiguous translated residues. A V3J clonotype was defined by an identical inferred V gene, J gene, and CDR3 amino acid sequence. To compute the percentage overlap between repertoires, the number of shared unique clonotypes was divided by the size of the smaller repertoire. Richness of each repertoire was evaluated using RTK rarefaction, the Chao1 estimator, and Recon v2.1 estimates of unobserved clonotypes. For all TCRbeta clonotypes obtained by the gDNA method from four donors, generation probabilities were computed with OLGA. This is the immuneACCESS table as TCRdb keeps it, with only in-frame sequences that have V and J called. A part of the clones is gone; compared with another copy, unresolved V genes explain less than half, and the rest is unexplained. V and J calls plus clone size are reproduced from that table; the DNA served to infer D and trimming. A total of under 1 million clones appear in this sample, about 96% of them only once. The top ten clones comprise about 0.25% of the sample.

CDR1 and CDR2 (LGHNA, YSLEER) derive from the germline V gene. Including cysteine and phenylalanine, the CDR3 has 16 amino acids. Solely the CDR3 DNA is kept, with 48 bases framed from the first base. The germline V and J ends show losses of 3 bases and 2 bases respectively, and no gene match explains 7 bases of the junction. This sample stems from a study of shared clonotypes between healthy human individuals (dated by TCRdb to 2018 to 2020). In the study overall: The cohort included three men and a couple of women between 18 and 49 years of age. For each donor, CD4 naive and CD4 memory were each given three plates, CD8 naive was given two plates, and CD8 memory was given one plate. Between about 0.94 and 8.9 billion PBMCs per donor were obtained by leukapheresis. Different laboratories and diverse techniques were used to prepare libraries and sequence TCR repertoires, to increase sequencing depth and limit assay-specific biases. The study deeply sequenced blood TCR repertoires of about 5 healthy adults to estimate repertoire size and the extent of clonotype sharing between individuals.

On the study overall, not on this receptor specifically: When several donors were compared, the shared fraction of clonotypes was about 5.4% for naive CD4, over 3% for naive CD8, about 2.4% for memory CD4, and less than 0.45% for memory CD8. Rarefaction of sorted-subset datasets indicated incomplete sequencing despite the large sequencing depth. Because the study included only a small number of donors, the genetic and exposure-history diversity represented was limited. Sampling was limited to blood, and TCR repertoires in tissue likely differ from TCR repertoires in blood. Higher generation probabilities were observed for clonotypes shared by all four sorted-subset donors than for non-shared clonotypes. Based on pairwise subsampling, the degree of clonotype sharing among donors was expected to be affected by sequencing depth. Estimated clonotype richness was generally larger for naive than for memory subsets.

CD8 naive samples consisted of CD45RO-negative cells that were positively selected for CCR7, yielding a CD45RA+CCR7+ population without TemRA cells. Healthy HIV-negative adults with no recently reported acute infections or vaccinations were included as donors. Every donor was a Caucasian adult living in Nashville, Tennessee, USA. Blood was obtained by leukapheresis, after which PBMCs were separated by Ficoll-Histopaque density gradient centrifugation and cryopreserved in liquid nitrogen vapor phase. Analytical flow cytometry was used to check the purity and quantity of every magnetically sorted T cell population. Genomic DNA was isolated from every sorted fraction and measured by UV absorbance on a Nanodrop 2000c.

The receptor was derived from a man aged 30 to 39 in good health. The chain is assembled from TRBV4-3 and TRBJ1-2, with 9 junctional bases fitting TRBD1. Source material: naive CD8+ T cells sorted from blood. The sample's cell subset or site, from its label and the paper: CD45RA+CCR7+. The DNA reads TGCGCCAGCAGCCAGACCGGGACAGGGAAAAACTATGGCTACACCTTC. The translation is CASSQTGTGKNYGYTF.